This T cell receptor beta chain was sequenced for a study of beta chain features in type 1 diabetes. Expressed TCRB transcripts were sequenced, since all the RNA that had been isolated was reverse transcribed. Sequencing was performed with immunoSEQ multiplex PCR; in TCRdb, only in-frame clones are kept and a portion is missing. The sample lists 600,000 to 700,000 clones; roughly 12% were seen once. Whole-study findings and limits: With patients and controls alike, PCR might favor shorter templates to an equal degree. Among patients with Type 1 diabetes, TCRB CDR3s were moderately but significantly shorter in every one of the four CD4+ subsets. Because the template was cDNA, high-expressing cells might be over-represented. It was among patients, rather than healthy donors, that naive, central memory and Treg TCRB repertoires appeared more similar.

Each donor gave one heparinised blood draw averaging roughly 100 mL. Germline-derived CDR1 and CDR2 are GTSNPN and SVGIG (reference sequence). The CDR3 loop spans 14 amino acids. V was cut by 4 bases and J by 9 bases, with 18 bases left in between. Concerning this clone itself: The antigen remains undetermined.

The clonotype was recovered from a man under 40 with type 1 diabetes. The gene calls are TRBV30 and TRBJ2-2; D is unclear. Sequenced input: naive CD4+ T cells from blood. The CDR3 bases are TGTGCCTGGAACTCCGACTCTCTGCGCAGGGAGCTGTTTTTT. It yields the protein CAWNSDSLRRELFF.